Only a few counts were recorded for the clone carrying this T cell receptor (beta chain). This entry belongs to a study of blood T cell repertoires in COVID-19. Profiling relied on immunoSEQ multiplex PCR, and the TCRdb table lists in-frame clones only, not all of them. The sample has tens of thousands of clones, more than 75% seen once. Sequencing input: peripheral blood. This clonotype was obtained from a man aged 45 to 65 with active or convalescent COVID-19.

The CDR3 here is CASSRLAGGLEQYV. CDR3 coding DNA: TGTGCCAGCAGTAGACTAGCGGGGGGCCTAGAGCAGTACGTC. The V gene is TRBV11-2, the J gene TRBJ2-7; 13 bases map to TRBD2. The trim removed 6 bases at V and 7 bases at J, leaving 6 bases unmatched. The CDR3 consists of 14 residues. The germline CDR1 and CDR2 sequences are SGHAT and FQNNGV.